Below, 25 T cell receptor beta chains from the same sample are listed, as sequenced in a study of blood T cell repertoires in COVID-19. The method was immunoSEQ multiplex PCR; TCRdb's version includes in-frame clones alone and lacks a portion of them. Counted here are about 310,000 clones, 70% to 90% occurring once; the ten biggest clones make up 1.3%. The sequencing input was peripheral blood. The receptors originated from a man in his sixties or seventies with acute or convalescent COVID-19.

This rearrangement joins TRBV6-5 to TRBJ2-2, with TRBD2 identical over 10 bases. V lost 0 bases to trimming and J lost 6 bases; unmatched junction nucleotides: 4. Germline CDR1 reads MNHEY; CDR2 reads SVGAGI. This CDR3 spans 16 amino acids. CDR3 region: CASSYSGTSAPGELFF. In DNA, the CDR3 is TGTGCCAGCAGTTACTCCGGGACTAGCGCCCCCGGGGAGCTGTTTTTT.

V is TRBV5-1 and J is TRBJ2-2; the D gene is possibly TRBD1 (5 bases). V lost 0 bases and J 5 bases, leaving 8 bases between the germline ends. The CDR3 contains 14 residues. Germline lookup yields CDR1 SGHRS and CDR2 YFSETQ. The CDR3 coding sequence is TGCGCCAGCAGCTTGGTGGACATTACCGGGGAGCTGTTTTTT. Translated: CASSLVDITGELFF.

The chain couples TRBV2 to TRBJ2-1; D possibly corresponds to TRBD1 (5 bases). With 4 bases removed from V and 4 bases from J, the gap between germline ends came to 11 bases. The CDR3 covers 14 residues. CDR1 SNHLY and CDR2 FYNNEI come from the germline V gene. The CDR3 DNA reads TGTGCCAGCAGTGTGGGGCAGAGATACAATGAGCAGTTCTTC. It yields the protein CASSVGQRYNEQFF.

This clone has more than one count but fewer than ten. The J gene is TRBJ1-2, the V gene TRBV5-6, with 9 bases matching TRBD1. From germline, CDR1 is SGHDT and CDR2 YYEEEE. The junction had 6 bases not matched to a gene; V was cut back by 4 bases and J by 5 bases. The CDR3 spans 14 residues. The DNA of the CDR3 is TGTGCCAGCAGCGGACGGGACAGGGATTATGGCTACACCTTC. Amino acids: CASSGRDRDYGYTF.

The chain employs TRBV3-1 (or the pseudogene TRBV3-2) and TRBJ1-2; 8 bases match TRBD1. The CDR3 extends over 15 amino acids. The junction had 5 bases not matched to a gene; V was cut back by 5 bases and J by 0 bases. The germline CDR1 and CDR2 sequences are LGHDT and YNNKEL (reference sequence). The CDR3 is CASSTRDRTNYGYTF. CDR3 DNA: TGTGCCAGCAGCACCCGGGACAGGACTAACTATGGCTACACCTTC.

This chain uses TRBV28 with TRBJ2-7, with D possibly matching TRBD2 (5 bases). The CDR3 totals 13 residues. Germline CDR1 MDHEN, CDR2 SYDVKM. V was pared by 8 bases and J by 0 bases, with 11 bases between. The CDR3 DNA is TGTGCCAGCCAGAGCGGTAGCTCCTACGAGCAGTACTTC. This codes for CASQSGSSYEQYF.

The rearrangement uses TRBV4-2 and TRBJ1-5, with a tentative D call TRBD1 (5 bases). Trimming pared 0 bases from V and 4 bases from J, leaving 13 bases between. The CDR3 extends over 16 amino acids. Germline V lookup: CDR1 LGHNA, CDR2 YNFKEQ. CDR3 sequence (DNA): TGTGCCAGCAGCCAAGATCTTTCGCAGGGAAATCAGCCCCAGCATTTT. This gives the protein CASSQDLSQGNQPQHF.

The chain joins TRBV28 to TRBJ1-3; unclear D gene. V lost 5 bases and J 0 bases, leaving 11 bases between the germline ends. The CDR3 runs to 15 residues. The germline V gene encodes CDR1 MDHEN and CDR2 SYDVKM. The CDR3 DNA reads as TGTGCCAGCAGTGAAACAGTTCTCTCTGGAAACACCATATATTTT. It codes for CASSETVLSGNTIYF.

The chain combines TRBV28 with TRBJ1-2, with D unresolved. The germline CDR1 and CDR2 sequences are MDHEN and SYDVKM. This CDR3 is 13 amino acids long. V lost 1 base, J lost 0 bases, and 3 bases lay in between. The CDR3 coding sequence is TGTGCCAGCAGTTTATCCACTAACTATGGCTACACCTTC. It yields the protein CASSLSTNYGYTF.

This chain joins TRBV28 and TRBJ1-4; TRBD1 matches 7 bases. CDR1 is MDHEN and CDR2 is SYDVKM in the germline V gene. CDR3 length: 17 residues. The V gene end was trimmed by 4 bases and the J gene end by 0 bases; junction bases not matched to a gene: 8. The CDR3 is CASSSVGQGATNEKLFF. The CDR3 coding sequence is TGTGCCAGCAGTTCTGTTGGGCAGGGGGCAACTAATGAAAAACTGTTTTTT.

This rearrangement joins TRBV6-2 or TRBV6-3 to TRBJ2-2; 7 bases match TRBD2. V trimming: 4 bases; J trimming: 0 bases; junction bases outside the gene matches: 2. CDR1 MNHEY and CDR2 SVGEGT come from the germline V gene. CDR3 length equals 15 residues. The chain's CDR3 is CASSWLAANTGELFF. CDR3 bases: TGTGCCAGCAGTTGGCTAGCGGCGAACACCGGGGAGCTGTTTTTT.

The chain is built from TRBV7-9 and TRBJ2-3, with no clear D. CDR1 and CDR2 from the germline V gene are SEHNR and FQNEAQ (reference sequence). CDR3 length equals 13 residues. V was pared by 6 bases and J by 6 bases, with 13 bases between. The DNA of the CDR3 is TGTGCCAGCAGTCCTTCCCGACTCGATACGCAGTATTTT. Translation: CASSPSRLDTQYF.

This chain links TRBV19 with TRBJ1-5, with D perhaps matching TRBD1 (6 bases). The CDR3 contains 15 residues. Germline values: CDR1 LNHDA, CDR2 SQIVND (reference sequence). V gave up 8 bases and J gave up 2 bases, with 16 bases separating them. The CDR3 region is CASAGGPGGNQPQHF. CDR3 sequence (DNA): TGTGCCAGTGCTGGGGGCCCAGGGGGCAATCAGCCCCAGCATTTT.

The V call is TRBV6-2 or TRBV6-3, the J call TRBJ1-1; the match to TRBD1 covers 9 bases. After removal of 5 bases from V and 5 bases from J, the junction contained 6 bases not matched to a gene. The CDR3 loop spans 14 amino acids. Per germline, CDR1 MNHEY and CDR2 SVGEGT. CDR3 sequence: CASSIGTGRTEAFF. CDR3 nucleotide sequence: TGTGCCAGCAGTATCGGGACAGGGAGGACTGAAGCTTTCTTT.

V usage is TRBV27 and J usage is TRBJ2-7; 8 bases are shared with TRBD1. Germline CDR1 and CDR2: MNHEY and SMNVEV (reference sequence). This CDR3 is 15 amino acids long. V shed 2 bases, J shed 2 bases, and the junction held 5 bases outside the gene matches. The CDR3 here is CASSLGTGPTYEQYF. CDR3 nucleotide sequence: TGTGCCAGCAGTTTAGGGACAGGCCCTACCTACGAGCAGTACTTC.

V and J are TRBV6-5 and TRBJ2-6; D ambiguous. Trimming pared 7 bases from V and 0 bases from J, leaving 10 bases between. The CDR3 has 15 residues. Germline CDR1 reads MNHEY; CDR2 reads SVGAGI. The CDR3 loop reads CASTRQPSGANVLTF. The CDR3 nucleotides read TGTGCCAGCACGCGGCAGCCCTCTGGGGCCAACGTCCTGACTTTC.

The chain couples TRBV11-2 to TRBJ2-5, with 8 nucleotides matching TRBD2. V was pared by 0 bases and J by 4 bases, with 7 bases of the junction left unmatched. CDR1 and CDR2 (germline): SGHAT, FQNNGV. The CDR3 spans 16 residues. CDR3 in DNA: TGTGCCAGCAGCTTAGATATCCGGGGGGGCCTAGAGACCCAGTACTTC. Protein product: CASSLDIRGGLETQYF.

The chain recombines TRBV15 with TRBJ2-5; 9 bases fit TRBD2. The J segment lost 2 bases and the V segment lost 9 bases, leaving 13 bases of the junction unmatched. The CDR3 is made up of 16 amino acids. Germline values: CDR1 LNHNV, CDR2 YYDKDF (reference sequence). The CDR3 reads CATSGGPRGIQETQYF. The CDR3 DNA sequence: TGTGCCACGAGCGGGGGGCCCAGGGGGATTCAAGAGACCCAGTACTTC.

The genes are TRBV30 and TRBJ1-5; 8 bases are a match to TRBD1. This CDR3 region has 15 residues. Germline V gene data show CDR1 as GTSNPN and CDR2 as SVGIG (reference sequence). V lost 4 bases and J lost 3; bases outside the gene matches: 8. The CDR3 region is CAWTGGQGNNQPQHF. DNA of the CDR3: TGTGCCTGGACTGGAGGACAGGGAAACAATCAGCCCCAGCATTTT.

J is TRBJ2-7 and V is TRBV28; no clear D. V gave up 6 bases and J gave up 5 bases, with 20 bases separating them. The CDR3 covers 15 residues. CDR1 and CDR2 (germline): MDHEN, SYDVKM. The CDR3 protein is CASSPQVLSSDEQYF. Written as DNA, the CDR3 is TGTGCCAGCAGCCCCCAGGTGTTATCTTCGGACGAGCAGTACTTC.

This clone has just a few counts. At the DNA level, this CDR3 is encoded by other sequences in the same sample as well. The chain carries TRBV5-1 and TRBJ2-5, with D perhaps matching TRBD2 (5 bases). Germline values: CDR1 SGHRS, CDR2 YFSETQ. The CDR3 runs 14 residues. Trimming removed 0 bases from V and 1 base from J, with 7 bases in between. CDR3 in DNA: TGCGCCAGCAGCTTGGTAGCGACCCAAGAGACCCAGTACTTC. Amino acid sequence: CASSLVATQETQYF.

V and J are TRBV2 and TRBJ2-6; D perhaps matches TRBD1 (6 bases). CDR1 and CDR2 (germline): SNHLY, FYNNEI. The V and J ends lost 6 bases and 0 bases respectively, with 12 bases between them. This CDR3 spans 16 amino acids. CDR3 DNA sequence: TGTGCCAGCAGCGAACAGGGCACCTCTGGGGCCAACGTCCTGACTTTC. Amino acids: CASSEQGTSGANVLTF. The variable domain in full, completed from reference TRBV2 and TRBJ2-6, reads EPEVTQTPSHQVTQMGQEVILRCVPISNHLYFYWYRQILGQKVEFLVSFYNNEISEKSEIFDDQFSVERPDGSNFTLKIRSTKLEDSAMYFCASSEQGTSGANVLTFGAGSRLTVL.

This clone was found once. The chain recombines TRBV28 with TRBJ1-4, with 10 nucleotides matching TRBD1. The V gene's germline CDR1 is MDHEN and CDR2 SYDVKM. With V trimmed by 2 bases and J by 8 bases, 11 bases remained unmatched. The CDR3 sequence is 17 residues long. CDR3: CASSLPRRQGALEKLFF. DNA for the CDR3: TGTGCCAGCAGTTTACCTCGGAGACAGGGGGCTTTAGAAAAACTGTTTTTT.

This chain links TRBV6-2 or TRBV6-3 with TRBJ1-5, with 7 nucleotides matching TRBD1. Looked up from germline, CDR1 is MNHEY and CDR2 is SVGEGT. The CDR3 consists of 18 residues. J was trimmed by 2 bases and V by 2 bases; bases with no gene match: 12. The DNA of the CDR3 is TGTGCCAGCAGTTACCCCCCACAGGGGCTGAAAGGCAATCAGCCCCAGCATTTT. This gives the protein CASSYPPQGLKGNQPQHF.

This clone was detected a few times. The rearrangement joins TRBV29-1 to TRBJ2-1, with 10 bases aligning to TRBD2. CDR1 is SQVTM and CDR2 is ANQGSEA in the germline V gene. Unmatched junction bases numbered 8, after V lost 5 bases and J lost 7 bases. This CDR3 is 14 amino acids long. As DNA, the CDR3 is TGCAGCGTTTCTCCGGCTAGCGGGGGTAATGAGCAGTTCTTC. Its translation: CSVSPASGGNEQFF.